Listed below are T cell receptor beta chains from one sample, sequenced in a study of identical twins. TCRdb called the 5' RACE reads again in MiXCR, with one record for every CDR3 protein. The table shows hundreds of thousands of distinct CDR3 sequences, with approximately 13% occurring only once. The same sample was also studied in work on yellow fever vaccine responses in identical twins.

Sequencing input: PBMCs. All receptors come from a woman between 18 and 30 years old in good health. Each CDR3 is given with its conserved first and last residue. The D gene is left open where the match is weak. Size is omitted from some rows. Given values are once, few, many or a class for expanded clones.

CDR3 DNA: TGTGCCAGCAGTGGAAAAGAGGAGGTCGCTAACTATGGCTACACCTTC; CDR3 protein: CASSGKEEVANYGYTF; D gene: .; V gene: TRBV6-1; clone size: .; CDR3 length: 16; J gene: TRBJ1-2
CDR3 DNA: TGTGCCATCAGTGAAGGCGGAGTGAACACCGGGGAGCTGTTTTTT; CDR3 protein: CAISEGGVNTGELFF; D gene: .; V gene: TRBV10-3; clone size: .; CDR3 length: 15; J gene: TRBJ2-2
CDR3 DNA: TGTGCCATCACCGGGAGGTCGCAAGAGACCCAGTACTTC; CDR3 protein: CAITGRSQETQYF; D gene: TRBD2; V gene: TRBV5-3; clone size: .; CDR3 length: 13; J gene: TRBJ2-5
CDR3 DNA: TGTGCCAGCAGCGAGTCCCGGGACAGAAATGAGCAGTTCTTC; CDR3 protein: CASSESRDRNEQFF; D gene: TRBD1; V gene: TRBV7-3; clone size: many; CDR3 length: 14; J gene: TRBJ2-1
CDR3 DNA: TGCGCCAGCAGCTTGGAACCAGGGGGCTCTCCTGGAAACACCATATATTTT; CDR3 protein: CASSLEPGGSPGNTIYF; D gene: TRBD1; V gene: TRBV5-1; clone size: many; CDR3 length: 17; J gene: TRBJ1-3
CDR3 DNA: TGTGCCAGCGCCCAAGGGAGGGTGAACACTGAAGCTTTCTTT; CDR3 protein: CASAQGRVNTEAFF; D gene: .; V gene: TRBV2; clone size: .; CDR3 length: 14; J gene: TRBJ1-1
CDR3 DNA: TGTGCCAGCAGTTTTCGGGACTACTATGGCTACACCTTC; CDR3 protein: CASSFRDYYGYTF; D gene: .; V gene: TRBV12-3/TRBV12-4; clone size: many; CDR3 length: 13; J gene: TRBJ1-2
CDR3 DNA: TGTGCCAGCAAAACTAGCGGAACCTACAATGAGCAGTTCTTC; CDR3 protein: CASKTSGTYNEQFF; D gene: TRBD2; V gene: TRBV25-1; clone size: .; CDR3 length: 14; J gene: TRBJ2-1
CDR3 DNA: TGCAGTGCAAAAAGTTTCGATACGCAGTATTTT; CDR3 protein: CSAKSFDTQYF; D gene: .; V gene: TRBV20-1; clone size: .; CDR3 length: 11; J gene: TRBJ2-3
CDR3 DNA: TGTGCCAGCAGTTTACCGAGGATCCGGGACAACACAGATACGCAGTATTTT; CDR3 protein: CASSLPRIRDNTDTQYF; D gene: .; V gene: TRBV12-3/TRBV12-4; clone size: few; CDR3 length: 17; J gene: TRBJ2-3
CDR3 DNA: TGTGCCAGCAGCCAAGAGCATAGCGGGAGAGGTGATGAGCAGTTCTTC; CDR3 protein: CASSQEHSGRGDEQFF; D gene: TRBD2; V gene: TRBV4-2; clone size: .; CDR3 length: 16; J gene: TRBJ2-1
CDR3 DNA: TGTGCCAGCAGTTCAGTGGCGGAAAACAATGAGCAGTTCTTC; CDR3 protein: CASSSVAENNEQFF; D gene: .; V gene: TRBV6-5; clone size: few; CDR3 length: 14; J gene: TRBJ2-1
CDR3 DNA: TGTGCCAGCAACCACCGGACGGAAAACTATGGCTACACCTTC; CDR3 protein: CASNHRTENYGYTF; D gene: .; V gene: TRBV13; clone size: .; CDR3 length: 14; J gene: TRBJ1-2
CDR3 DNA: TGTGCCAGCAGCTTAGAACCGCGGGTGACGCAGTTCTTC; CDR3 protein: CASSLEPRVTQFF; D gene: .; V gene: TRBV11-2; clone size: .; CDR3 length: 13; J gene: TRBJ2-1